The 14 T cell receptor beta chains reported below all come from one sample, sequenced in a study of cytomegalovirus exposure and HLA in healthy donors. A multiplex PCR was run with 60 Vbeta primers and 13 Jbeta primers. The assay was immunoSEQ multiplex PCR, and TCRdb's table has in-frame clones only and misses some. The data show about 150,000 clones, 65% to 75% seen once. Material for sequencing was PBMCs. Every receptor here comes from a man aged 25 to 40 in good health and CMV-seronegative.

Here the CDR3 reads CASSLDRDSPTKQYF. For the CDR3, the DNA is TGTGCCAGCAGCTTAGACCGGGACAGCCCTACGAAGCAGTACTTC. The chain has TRBV7-8 and TRBJ2-7, with 7 bases fitting TRBD1. The CDR3 totals 15 residues. With V trimmed by 1 base and J by 8 bases, 11 bases remained unmatched. CDR1 and CDR2 (germline): SGHVS, FQNEAQ.

This clone turned up a few times. The CDR3: CATSRSGETEAFF. For the CDR3, the DNA is TGTGCCACCAGCAGATCAGGGGAGACTGAAGCTTTCTTT. The chain has TRBV15 and TRBJ1-1, with a tentative D call TRBD1 (6 bases). The CDR3 sequence is 13 residues long. The germline V and J ends were trimmed by 2 bases and 5 bases, with 9 bases remaining between them. Germline V gene sequence: CDR1 LNHNV, CDR2 YYDKDF (reference sequence).

V gene TRBV5-1 combines with J gene TRBJ1-1; 7 nucleotides agree with TRBD1. From germline, CDR1 is SGHRS and CDR2 YFSETQ. V lost 3 bases, J lost 0 bases, and 11 bases stayed unmatched. There are 17 residues in the CDR3. CDR3 coding DNA: TGCGCCAGCAGCTCTGGACCGCAGGGGGGAGTGAACACTGAAGCTTTCTTT. Translation gives CASSSGPQGGVNTEAFF.

The chain combines TRBV19 with TRBJ2-7, with D maybe TRBD1 (5 bases). CDR1 LNHDA and CDR2 SQIVND come from the germline V gene (reference sequence). This CDR3 is built from 13 residues. The germline V and J ends were trimmed by 6 bases and 5 bases, with 14 bases remaining between them. The DNA for the CDR3 is TGTGCCAGTAGGCCCAGGGTTTCTGACGAGCAGTACTTC. This sequence encodes CASRPRVSDEQYF. Looking up the rest from reference TRBV19 and TRBJ2-7 gives the full variable domain: DGGITQSPKYLFRKEGQNVTLSCEQNLNHDAMYWYRQDPGQGLRLIYYSQIVNDFQKGDIAEGYSVSREKKESFPLTVTSAQKNPTAFYLCASRPRVSDEQYFGPGTRLTVT.

This clone was picked up a small number of times. J is TRBJ2-7 and V is TRBV9; a possible D gene is TRBD1 (5 bases). CDR1 and CDR2 from the germline V gene are SGDLS and YYNGEE. There are 12 residues in the CDR3. The V end lost 3 bases, the J end lost 5 bases, and 9 bases lay between the germline ends. The CDR3, as DNA: TGTGCCAGCAGCGACCAGGGTAACGAGCAGTACTTC. As protein: CASSDQGNEQYF.

This sequence joins TRBV28 and TRBJ1-6; possible D gene TRBD1, 6 bases. Trimming cost V 2 bases and J 10 bases, with 9 bases left between them. The length of the CDR3 is 13 residues. Looked up from germline, CDR1 is MDHEN and CDR2 is SYDVKM. The CDR3 sequence is CASSLQGKSPLHF. CDR3 coding DNA: TGTGCCAGCAGTTTACAGGGGAAGTCACCCCTCCACTTT.

V usage is TRBV28 and J usage is TRBJ1-1, with 7 bases fitting TRBD1. In germline, CDR1 is MDHEN, CDR2 SYDVKM. The CDR3 has 14 residues. The trim removed 3 bases at V and 6 bases at J, leaving 7 bases unmatched. CDR3 sequence: CASSFRQGTAEAFF. The CDR3 nucleotides are TGTGCCAGCAGTTTTAGGCAGGGGACAGCTGAAGCTTTCTTT.

The rearrangement uses TRBV4-1 and TRBJ1-2; TRBD1 matches 7 bases. V shed 1 base and J 5 bases; nucleotides not matched to a gene: 4. This CDR3 region has 14 residues. The germline gives CDR1 MGHRA, CDR2 YSYEKL. CDR3 loop: CASSQAAGGYGYTF. The CDR3 DNA sequence: TGCGCCAGCAGCCAAGCGGCAGGGGGATATGGCTACACCTTC.

The chain employs TRBV27 and TRBJ1-5, with 7 bases identical to TRBD1. J gave up 4 bases and V 8 bases, and 8 bases lay outside the gene matches. The CDR3 has 14 residues. CDR1 and CDR2 (germline): MNHEY, SMNVEV (reference sequence). CDR3 residues: CASARQGRNQPQHF. Written as DNA, the CDR3 is TGTGCCAGCGCTAGACAGGGTAGAAATCAGCCCCAGCATTTT.

This chain connects TRBV30 to TRBJ1-6; TRBD1 might be the D (5 bases). Germline CDR1 GTSNPN, CDR2 SVGIG (reference sequence). V shed 0 bases and J shed 9 bases, with 9 bases lying between them. The CDR3 covers 13 residues. The CDR3 region is CAWSVQGGSPLHF. The DNA of the CDR3 is TGTGCCTGGAGTGTGCAGGGTGGTTCACCCCTCCACTTT.

This chain's CDR3 is CASSQNGLAGGETQYF. CDR3 nucleotide sequence: TGTGCCAGCAGCCAAAACGGACTAGCGGGGGGAGAGACCCAGTACTTC. The V gene is TRBV11-1, the J gene TRBJ2-5; 14 bases align to TRBD2. The CDR3 sequence is 16 residues long. The V gene's germline CDR1 is SGHAT and CDR2 FQDESV (reference sequence). Trimming took 5 bases from V and 4 from J; bases not matched to a gene: 6.

The chain links TRBV2 to TRBJ1-2; 12 nucleotides align to TRBD1. The J segment lost 3 bases and the V segment lost 6 bases, leaving 2 bases of the junction unmatched. Germline assignment: CDR1 SNHLY and CDR2 FYNNEI. The CDR3 runs 14 residues. CDR3 in amino acids: CASRGTGGYYGYTF. The CDR3 region has the DNA TGTGCCAGCAGAGGGACAGGGGGCTACTATGGCTACACCTTC.

Note on this clone: At one end the junction does not follow the germline gene, possibly because of a read error. V gene TRBV5-4 combines with J gene TRBJ1-2; 9 nucleotides align to TRBD1. This CDR3 is 13 amino acids long. CDR1 is SGHNT and CDR2 is YYREEE in the germline V gene (reference sequence). Written as DNA, the CDR3 is TGTGCCAGCAGTCTACAGGGGGCGGATGGCTACCCCTTC. As protein: CASSLQGADGYPF.

J is TRBJ2-7 and V is TRBV28, with 7 bases matching TRBD1. The ends lost 3 bases at V and 1 base at J; junction bases unmatched: 3. From germline, CDR1 is MDHEN and CDR2 SYDVKM. The CDR3 totals 14 residues. The CDR3 here is CASSLVGQSYEQYF. DNA of the CDR3: TGTGCCAGCAGTTTGGTGGGACAGTCCTACGAGCAGTACTTC.